This is a list of T cell receptor beta chains from one sample in a study of post-analysis software for immune sequencing data. Using its own MiXCR run on the PCR reads, TCRdb lists one record per CDR3 protein. The sample comprises hundreds of thousands of distinct CDR3 sequences, nearly 45% of which are singletons, and about 12% rests with the top ten. Sequenced sample: blood. The receptor source for this set is a girl aged 10-17 years with multiple sclerosis. Both conserved end residues are part of each CDR3. Fields, in order: CDR3 protein, CDR3 DNA, D gene, clone size, V gene, J gene. D genes are given only for firm matches. Part of the rows lack a size; the others show once, few, many or a class for expanded clones.

CASSGGGIKLFF	TGTGCCAGCAGTGGGGGAGGGATAAAACTGTTTTTT	NA	NA	TRBV28	TRBJ1-4
CSAPTSGAWGGTQYF	TGCAGTGCCCCGACTAGCGGGGCCTGGGGAGGTACGCAGTATTTT	TRBD2	few	TRBV20-1	TRBJ2-3
CASSPLDRNTEAFF	TGCGCCAGCAGCCCCCTAGACAGGAACACTGAAGCTTTCTTT	NA	few	TRBV5-1	TRBJ1-1
CSAREKRTNEKLFF	TGCAGTGCTAGAGAAAAGAGGACTAATGAAAAACTGTTTTTT	NA	once	TRBV20-1	TRBJ1-4
CSGPGGETQYF	TGCAGTGGCCCGGGGGGAGAGACCCAGTACTTC	TRBD2	few	TRBV20-1	TRBJ2-5
CSAPGLSSYNEQFF	TGCAGTGCTCCGGGACTGAGCTCCTACAATGAGCAGTTCTTC	NA	NA	TRBV20-1	TRBJ2-1
CASREQDYLGGYTF	TGTGCCAGCAGGGAACAGGACTATTTAGGAGGCTACACCTTC	NA	NA	TRBV6-1	TRBJ1-2
CASSSLAGGDNEQFF	TGTGCCAGCAGCTCACTAGCGGGAGGGGACAATGAGCAGTTCTTC	TRBD2	few	TRBV12-3/TRBV12-4	TRBJ2-1
CASRDRNTEAFF	TGTGCCAGCCGGGACAGGAACACTGAAGCTTTCTTT	TRBD1	few	TRBV13	TRBJ1-1
CASSLPGAHEQYF	TGTGCCAGCAGCTTGCCGGGCGCCCACGAGCAGTACTTC	NA	many	TRBV5-5	TRBJ2-7
CSARDGGLAGDEQYF	TGCAGTGCTAGAGATGGGGGACTAGCGGGAGATGAGCAGTACTTC	TRBD2	once	TRBV20-1	TRBJ2-7
CASSLRLPYEQYF	TGTGCCAGCAGTTTAAGACTACCCTACGAGCAGTACTTC	NA	NA	TRBV27	TRBJ2-7
CASSPTELNTEAFF	TGTGCCAGCAGCCCCACAGAATTGAACACTGAAGCTTTCTTT	NA	NA	TRBV12-3/TRBV12-4	TRBJ1-1
CSVDRGPSYEQYF	TGCAGCGTAGACAGGGGTCCGTCCTACGAGCAGTACTTC	TRBD1	NA	TRBV29-1	TRBJ2-7
CASSSEANQPQHF	TGTGCCAGCAGCTCCGAGGCTAATCAGCCCCAGCATTTT	NA	NA	TRBV4-2	TRBJ1-5
CASSYMGSDTQYF	TGTGCCAGCAGTTACATGGGTTCGGATACGCAGTATTTT	NA	NA	TRBV27	TRBJ2-3
CSASPRPFF	TGCAGTGCTAGCCCCCGGCCGTTCTTC	NA	few	TRBV20-1	TRBJ2-1
CASRPNRDTQPQHF	TGTGCCAGCAGGCCGAACAGGGATACTCAGCCCCAGCATTTT	NA	NA	TRBV12-3/TRBV12-4	TRBJ1-5
CASNTGPLAGGYSEQFF	TGTGCCAGCAACACAGGTCCCTTAGCGGGGGGATACAGTGAGCAGTTCTTC	TRBD2	many	TRBV6-1	TRBJ2-1
CASSQTPPGEHRNIQYF	TGTGCCAGCAGTCAAACGCCACCAGGGGAGCATAGAAACATTCAGTACTTC	NA	NA	TRBV6-1	TRBJ2-4
CATGTGITYEQYF	TGTGCCACGGGGACAGGGATAACCTACGAGCAGTACTTC	TRBD1	NA	TRBV19	TRBJ2-7
CSARVPGLYNEQFF	TGCAGTGCTAGAGTCCCGGGACTTTACAATGAGCAGTTCTTC	NA	NA	TRBV20-1	TRBJ2-1
CASSASEGTEAFF	TGTGCCAGCAGTGCCTCAGAGGGCACTGAAGCTTTCTTC	NA	NA	TRBV28	TRBJ2-1
CASRRTAGTSGYTF	TGTGCCAGCAGACGAACCGCCGGGACATCGGGCTACACCTTC	NA	NA	TRBV12-3/TRBV12-4	TRBJ1-2
CASGTLGHYGYTF	TGCGCCAGCGGGACATTGGGGCACTATGGCTACACCTTC	NA	NA	TRBV4-1	TRBJ1-2
CAINSGRRSNEQFF	TGTGCCATAAATAGCGGGAGGAGGTCGAATGAGCAGTTCTTC	TRBD2	NA	TRBV10-3	TRBJ2-1
CASSPTGEGNQPQHF	TGTGCCAGCAGTCCGACAGGGGAGGGCAATCAGCCCCAGCATTTT	TRBD1	few	TRBV6-1	TRBJ1-5
CASSTQYEQYF	TGTGCCAGCAGCACTCAGTACGAGCAGTACTTC	NA	few	TRBV28	TRBJ2-7
CASSMGAGDTQYF	TGTGCCAGCAGTATGGGAGCAGGGGATACGCAGTATTTT	NA	NA	TRBV28	TRBJ2-3
CASSQGTGGNNQPQHF	TGCGCCAGCAGCCAAGGGACAGGGGGAAACAATCAGCCCCAGCATTTT	TRBD1	few	TRBV4-1	TRBJ1-5
CSARNFASGEETQYF	TGCAGTGCTAGAAATTTTGCTAGCGGGGAAGAGACCCAGTACTTC	TRBD2	NA	TRBV20-1	TRBJ2-5
CSVTGGASGANVLTF	TGCAGCGTTACAGGGGGCGCTTCTGGGGCCAACGTCCTGACTTTC	TRBD1	few	TRBV29-1	TRBJ2-6
CASSQLPGQLTSGANVLTF	TGCGCCAGCAGTCAACTCCCGGGACAGCTCACCTCTGGGGCCAACGTCCTGACTTTC	TRBD1	NA	TRBV5-1	TRBJ2-6